This TCR beta chain appears in the sequencing data of a study of cytomegalovirus exposure and HLA in healthy donors. Study-wide results and caveats: Apart from CMV serostatus, no immune exposure information was available.

The CDR3 runs to 15 residues. From germline, CDR1 is MNHEY and CDR2 SMNVEV (reference sequence). V lost 5 bases, J lost 1 base, and 3 bases stayed unmatched. The PCR had 60 Vbeta and 13 Jbeta primers. Produced via immunoSEQ multiplex PCR; TCRdb's table is partial and in-frame only. The top ten clones hold roughly 2% of a sample with 150,000 to 200,000 clones, approximately 80% of them seen once. About this clone: Antigen: not known.

The sequencing input was PBMCs. The clonotype comes from a young woman in good health and CMV-seropositive. V and J are TRBV27 and TRBJ1-5; 9 bases are a match to TRBD1. CDR3 nucleotides: TGTGCCAGCAGTCTGGACAGGGGAAGCAATCAGCCCCAGCATTTT. Protein product: CASSLDRGSNQPQHF.